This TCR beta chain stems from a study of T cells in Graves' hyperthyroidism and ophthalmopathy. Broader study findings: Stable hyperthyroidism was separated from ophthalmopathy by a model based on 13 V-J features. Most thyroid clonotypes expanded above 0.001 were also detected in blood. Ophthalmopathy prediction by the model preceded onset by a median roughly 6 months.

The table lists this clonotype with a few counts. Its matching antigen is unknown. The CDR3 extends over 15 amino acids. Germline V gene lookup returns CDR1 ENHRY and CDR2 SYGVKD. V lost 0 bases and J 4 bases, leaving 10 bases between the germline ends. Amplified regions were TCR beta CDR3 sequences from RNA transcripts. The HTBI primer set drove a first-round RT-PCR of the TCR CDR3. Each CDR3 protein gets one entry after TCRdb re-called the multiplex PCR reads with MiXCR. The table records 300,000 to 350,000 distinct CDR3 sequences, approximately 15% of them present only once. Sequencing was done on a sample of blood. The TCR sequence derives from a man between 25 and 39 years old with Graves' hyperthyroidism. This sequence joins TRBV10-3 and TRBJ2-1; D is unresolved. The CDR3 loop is CAISESRPEYNEQFF. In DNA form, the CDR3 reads TGTGCCATCAGTGAGTCCCGACCCGAGTACAATGAGCAGTTCTTC.